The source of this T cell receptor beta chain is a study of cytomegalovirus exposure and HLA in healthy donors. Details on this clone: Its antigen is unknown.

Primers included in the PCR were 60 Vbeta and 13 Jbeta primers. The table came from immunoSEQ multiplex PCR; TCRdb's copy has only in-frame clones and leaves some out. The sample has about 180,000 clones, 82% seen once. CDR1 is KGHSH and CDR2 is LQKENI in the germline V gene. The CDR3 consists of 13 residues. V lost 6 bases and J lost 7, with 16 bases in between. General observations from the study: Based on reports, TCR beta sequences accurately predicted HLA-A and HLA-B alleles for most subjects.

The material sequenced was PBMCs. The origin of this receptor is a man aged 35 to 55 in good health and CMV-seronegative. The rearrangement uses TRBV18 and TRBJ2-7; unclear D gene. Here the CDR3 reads CASSELSYGEQYF. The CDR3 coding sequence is TGTGCCAGCTCTGAGTTATCCTACGGGGAGCAGTACTTC.